These T cell receptor beta chains were read from a single sample in a study of CD8+ T cells in alopecia areata. TCRdb's table, derived via immunoSEQ multiplex PCR, lists solely in-frame clones and lacks some. The repertoire holds about 60,000 clones, with just over 45% as singletons. The sequencing used CD8+ T cells sorted from blood, collected at approximately week 36, from a patient treated with tofacitinib. Every receptor here comes from a human donor with alopecia areata. Each CDR3 is given with its conserved first and last residue. The D gene is left open where the match is weak. Rows may omit the clone size; those that give it use once, few, many or a size class.

abundance: .; d_gene: .; j_gene: TRBJ2-3; v_gene: TRBV6-6; len: 10; CDR3nt: TGTGCCAGCCTGTCAGATACGCAGTATTTT; CDR3aa: CASLSDTQYF
abundance: .; d_gene: .; j_gene: TRBJ2-2; v_gene: TRBV4-1; len: 15; CDR3nt: TGCGCCAGCAGCCAAGGACTCGCCCGGGGTGGGGAGCTGTTTTTT; CDR3aa: CASSQGLARGGELFF
abundance: .; d_gene: TRBD2; j_gene: TRBJ2-1; v_gene: TRBV30; len: 14; CDR3nt: TGTGCCTGGAGTGCGGGTAGCGGGAGTATTGAGCAGTTCTTC; CDR3aa: CAWSAGSGSIEQFF
abundance: .; d_gene: TRBD1; j_gene: TRBJ1-1; v_gene: TRBV27; len: 13; CDR3nt: TGTGCCAGCAGTTCTGGGACAGGCCGGGGAGCTTTCTTT; CDR3aa: CASSSGTGRGAFF
abundance: .; d_gene: .; j_gene: TRBJ2-4; v_gene: TRBV15; len: 15; CDR3nt: TGTGCCACCAGCAAGAGTCGTTTGGGCAAAAACATTCAGTACTTC; CDR3aa: CATSKSRLGKNIQYF
abundance: few; d_gene: TRBD2; j_gene: TRBJ2-7; v_gene: TRBV7-9; len: 18; CDR3nt: TGTGCCAGCAGCTTAGCGCCCAGCAGCGGGGCTTCTTCCTACGAGCAGTACTTC; CDR3aa: CASSLAPSSGASSYEQYF
abundance: .; d_gene: TRBD1; j_gene: TRBJ1-5; v_gene: TRBV14; len: 18; CDR3nt: TGTGCCAGCAGCCAAGTTGACAGGGGGCGGGGTAGCAATCAGCCCCAGCATTTT; CDR3aa: CASSQVDRGRGSNQPQHF
abundance: few; d_gene: .; j_gene: TRBJ1-4; v_gene: TRBV7-2; len: 10; CDR3nt: TGTGCCGCAAATGGCGGTAAACTGTTTTTT; CDR3aa: CAANGGKLFF
abundance: .; d_gene: TRBD2; j_gene: TRBJ2-5; v_gene: TRBV5-4; len: 17; CDR3nt: TGTGCCAGCAGCTCGGTTCCGACTAGCGGAGACCAAGAGACCCAGTACTTC; CDR3aa: CASSSVPTSGDQETQYF
abundance: .; d_gene: .; j_gene: TRBJ1-5; v_gene: TRBV6-5; len: 14; CDR3nt: TGTGCCAGCAGTTACTCGAGGTACAGTCAGCCCCAGCATTTT; CDR3aa: CASSYSRYSQPQHF
abundance: .; d_gene: .; j_gene: TRBJ1-1; v_gene: TRBV9; len: 11; CDR3nt: TGTGCCAGCAGCTCCTCCGGTGAAGCTTTCTTT; CDR3aa: CASSSSGEAFF
abundance: .; d_gene: TRBD2; j_gene: TRBJ2-7; v_gene: TRBV10-2; len: 13; CDR3nt: TGCGCCAGCAGCGCGGGACTAAACTACGAGCAGTACTTC; CDR3aa: CASSAGLNYEQYF
abundance: few; d_gene: .; j_gene: TRBJ2-5; v_gene: TRBV7-8; len: 14; CDR3nt: TGTGCCAGCAGCTTAGGCAGGGGGGGAGAGACCCAGTACTTC; CDR3aa: CASSLGRGGETQYF
abundance: .; d_gene: .; j_gene: TRBJ2-1; v_gene: TRBV29-1; len: 13; CDR3nt: TGCAGCGTTGAACGTCAGTCCTACAATGAGCAGTTCTTC; CDR3aa: CSVERQSYNEQFF
abundance: once; d_gene: TRBD2; j_gene: TRBJ2-1; v_gene: TRBV4-2; len: 17; CDR3nt: TGTGCCAGCAGCCTCAAGCAGGCGGGAGGGCCCTACAATGAGCAGTTCTTC; CDR3aa: CASSLKQAGGPYNEQFF
abundance: .; d_gene: .; j_gene: TRBJ1-2; v_gene: TRBV10-2; len: 15; CDR3nt: TGCGCCAGCAGTGATTGGGACCCCACGAGCAGTGGCTACACCTTC; CDR3aa: CASSDWDPTSSGYTF
abundance: .; d_gene: TRBD1; j_gene: TRBJ1-2; v_gene: TRBV20-1; len: 11; CDR3nt: TGCAGTGACCCGGGACAGGGGAACTACACCTTC; CDR3aa: CSDPGQGNYTF
abundance: few; d_gene: .; j_gene: TRBJ2-7; v_gene: TRBV29-1; len: 13; CDR3nt: TGCAGCGCTGTTTCTGTGGGTGCCTACGAGCAGTACTTC; CDR3aa: CSAVSVGAYEQYF
abundance: few; d_gene: .; j_gene: TRBJ2-1; v_gene: TRBV28; len: 14; CDR3nt: TGTGCCAGCAGTTTATTCCCCCCTCGCAATGAGCAGTTCTTC; CDR3aa: CASSLFPPRNEQFF
abundance: .; d_gene: .; j_gene: TRBJ2-1; v_gene: TRBV6-5; len: 15; CDR3nt: TGTGCCAGCAGTTTCCGACAGGGGAGGGACAATGAGCAGTTCTTC; CDR3aa: CASSFRQGRDNEQFF
abundance: many; d_gene: .; j_gene: TRBJ1-5; v_gene: TRBV4-1; len: 14; CDR3nt: TGCGCCAGCAGCCAAGGGCGGAGCAATCAGCCCCAGCATTTT; CDR3aa: CASSQGRSNQPQHF
abundance: .; d_gene: TRBD2; j_gene: TRBJ2-1; v_gene: TRBV5-6; len: 15; CDR3nt: TGTGCCAGCAGGAACCGGGACTACCCTTACAATGAGCAGTTCTTC; CDR3aa: CASRNRDYPYNEQFF
abundance: .; d_gene: TRBD1; j_gene: TRBJ1-1; v_gene: TRBV9; len: 16; CDR3nt: TGTGCCAGCAGCGCCTCTCGGACAGGGGGGAATACTGAAGCTTTCTTT; CDR3aa: CASSASRTGGNTEAFF
abundance: .; d_gene: TRBD2; j_gene: TRBJ2-1; v_gene: TRBV4-3; len: 16; CDR3nt: TGCGCCAGCAGCCAAGAACTAGCGGGAGGGCACAATGAGCAGTTCTTC; CDR3aa: CASSQELAGGHNEQFF
abundance: .; d_gene: TRBD2; j_gene: TRBJ2-1; v_gene: TRBV29-1; len: 19; CDR3nt: TGCAGCGTTGAGGGTTCGTATAGCGGGAGGAGGGGGCCCCCGGGTGAGCAGTTCTTC; CDR3aa: CSVEGSYSGRRGPPGEQFF
abundance: .; d_gene: .; j_gene: TRBJ2-1; v_gene: TRBV7-2; len: 15; CDR3nt: TGTGCCAGCAGCTCTGGACTCAGGGCCTACAATGAGCAGTTCTTC; CDR3aa: CASSSGLRAYNEQFF
abundance: .; d_gene: TRBD2; j_gene: TRBJ2-7; v_gene: TRBV30; len: 17; CDR3nt: TGTGCCTGGAGTATCGGACTAGCGGGGGTATTAGTGGACGAGCAGTACTTC; CDR3aa: CAWSIGLAGVLVDEQYF
abundance: .; d_gene: TRBD1; j_gene: TRBJ2-4; v_gene: TRBV4-1; len: 16; CDR3nt: TGCGCCAGCAGCCAAGAGGGGGACAGGGGGAAAAACATTCAGTACTTC; CDR3aa: CASSQEGDRGKNIQYF
abundance: .; d_gene: .; j_gene: TRBJ1-2; v_gene: TRBV27; len: 15; CDR3nt: TGTGCCAGCAGTTTATCGTCCGCGGGGAGCTATGGCTACACCTTC; CDR3aa: CASSLSSAGSYGYTF
abundance: .; d_gene: .; j_gene: TRBJ2-7; v_gene: TRBV30; len: 13; CDR3nt: TGTGCCTGGAGTGTCGGCGGCGGCTACGAGCAGTACTTC; CDR3aa: CAWSVGGGYEQYF
abundance: .; d_gene: TRBD2; j_gene: TRBJ2-7; v_gene: TRBV11-2; len: 16; CDR3nt: TGTGCCAGCAGCCCCTCGGGACTAGCGGGAGAATACGAGCAGTACTTC; CDR3aa: CASSPSGLAGEYEQYF
abundance: few; d_gene: .; j_gene: TRBJ1-2; v_gene: TRBV12-5; len: 14; CDR3nt: TGTGCTAGTGGTTCGGGACTGGAGTTCTATGGCTACACCTTC; CDR3aa: CASGSGLEFYGYTF
abundance: .; d_gene: TRBD2; j_gene: TRBJ2-3; v_gene: TRBV7-9; len: 16; CDR3nt: TGTGCCAGCAGCTCCCGTACTAGCGAGAGCACAGATACGCAGTATTTT; CDR3aa: CASSSRTSESTDTQYF
abundance: once; d_gene: TRBD1; j_gene: TRBJ2-7; v_gene: TRBV28; len: 14; CDR3nt: TGTGCCAGCAGTTTAGGAACAGGGGTGGACGAGCAGTACTTC; CDR3aa: CASSLGTGVDEQYF
abundance: .; d_gene: TRBD1; j_gene: TRBJ1-5; v_gene: TRBV11-2; len: 15; CDR3nt: TGTGCCAGCAGCTTGGGGACAGGGAGTAATCAGCCCCAGCATTTT; CDR3aa: CASSLGTGSNQPQHF
abundance: .; d_gene: TRBD1; j_gene: TRBJ2-7; v_gene: TRBV7-9; len: 14; CDR3nt: TGTGCCAGCAGCTCAGACAGGGACTCCTACGAGCAGTACTTC; CDR3aa: CASSSDRDSYEQYF